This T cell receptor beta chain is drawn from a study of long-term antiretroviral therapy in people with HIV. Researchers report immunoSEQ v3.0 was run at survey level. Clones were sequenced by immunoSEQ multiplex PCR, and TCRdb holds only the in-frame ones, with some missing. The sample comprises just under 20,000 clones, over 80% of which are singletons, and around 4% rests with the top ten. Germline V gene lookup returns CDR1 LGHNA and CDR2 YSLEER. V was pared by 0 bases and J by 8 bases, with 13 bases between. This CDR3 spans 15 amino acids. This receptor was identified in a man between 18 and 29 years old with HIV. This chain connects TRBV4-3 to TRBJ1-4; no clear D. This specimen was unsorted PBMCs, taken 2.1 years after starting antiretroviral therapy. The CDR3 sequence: CASSQDRGVVEKLFF. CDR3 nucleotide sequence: TGCGCCAGCAGCCAAGATCGGGGAGTTGTGGAAAAACTGTTTTTT.